This T cell receptor beta chain appears in the sequencing data of a study of cytomegalovirus exposure and HLA in healthy donors. Overall study findings and caveats: Per a later analysis, HLA-associated TCR beta chains showed more clonal expansion than other, equally common TCR beta chains.

This clone turned up a few times. What it binds is unknown. PCR was performed using 60 Vbeta and 13 Jbeta primers. Measured with immunoSEQ multiplex PCR; TCRdb has only the in-frame clones, and not every one. Of approximately 150,000 clones listed, over 75% are singletons. This receptor was obtained from a woman aged 25 to 39 in good health and CMV-seronegative. Input material: PBMCs.

The CDR3 reads CASSEVRGGQGRQYF. In nucleotides, the CDR3 is TGTGCCAGCAGTGAAGTACGAGGTGGGCAGGGGAGGCAGTACTTC. The chain is built from TRBV2 and TRBJ2-7; weak D call: TRBD1 (6 bases). With 1 base removed from V and 9 bases from J, the gap between germline ends came to 19 bases. From germline, CDR1 is SNHLY and CDR2 FYNNEI. The CDR3 is made up of 15 amino acids.